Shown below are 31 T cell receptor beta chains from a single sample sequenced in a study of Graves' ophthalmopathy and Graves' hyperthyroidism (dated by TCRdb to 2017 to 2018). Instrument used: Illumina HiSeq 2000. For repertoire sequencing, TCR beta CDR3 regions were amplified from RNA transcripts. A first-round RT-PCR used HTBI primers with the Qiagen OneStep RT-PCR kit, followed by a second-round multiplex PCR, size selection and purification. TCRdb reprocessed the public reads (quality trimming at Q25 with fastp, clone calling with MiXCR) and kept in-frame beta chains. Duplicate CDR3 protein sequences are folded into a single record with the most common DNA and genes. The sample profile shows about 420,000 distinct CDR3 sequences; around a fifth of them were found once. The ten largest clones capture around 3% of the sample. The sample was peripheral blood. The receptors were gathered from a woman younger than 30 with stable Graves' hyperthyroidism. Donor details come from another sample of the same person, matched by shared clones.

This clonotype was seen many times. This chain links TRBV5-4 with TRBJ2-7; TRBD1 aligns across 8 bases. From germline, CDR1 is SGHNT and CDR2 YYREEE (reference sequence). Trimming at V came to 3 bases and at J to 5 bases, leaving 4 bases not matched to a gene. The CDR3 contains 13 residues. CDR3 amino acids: CASSSPTGDEQYF. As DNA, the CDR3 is TGTGCCAGCAGCTCGCCGACAGGGGACGAGCAGTACTTC.

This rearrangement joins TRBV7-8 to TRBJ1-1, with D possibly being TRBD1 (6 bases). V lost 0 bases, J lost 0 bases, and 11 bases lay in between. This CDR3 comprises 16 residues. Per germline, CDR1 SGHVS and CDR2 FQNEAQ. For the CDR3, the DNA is TGTGCCAGCAGCTTAGCTGTTCGGACAGTGAACACTGAAGCTTTCTTT. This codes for CASSLAVRTVNTEAFF.

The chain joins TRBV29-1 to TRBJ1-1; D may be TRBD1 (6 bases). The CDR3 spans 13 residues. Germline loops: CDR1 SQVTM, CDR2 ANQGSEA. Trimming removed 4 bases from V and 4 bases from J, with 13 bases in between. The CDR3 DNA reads TGCAGCGTTGGGCCAGGGGATTCCACTGAAGCTTTCTTT. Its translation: CSVGPGDSTEAFF.

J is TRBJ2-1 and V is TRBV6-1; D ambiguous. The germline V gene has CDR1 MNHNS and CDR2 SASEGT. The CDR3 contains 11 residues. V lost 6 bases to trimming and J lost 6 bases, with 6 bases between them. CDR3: CASRELNEQFF. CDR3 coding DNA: TGTGCCAGCAGGGAGCTCAATGAGCAGTTCTTC.

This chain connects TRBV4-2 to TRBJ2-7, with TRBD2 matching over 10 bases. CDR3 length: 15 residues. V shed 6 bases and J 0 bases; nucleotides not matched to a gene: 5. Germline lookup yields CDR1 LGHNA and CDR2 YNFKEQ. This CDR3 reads CASRLTSGTSYEQYF. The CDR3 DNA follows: TGTGCCAGCAGGCTAACTAGCGGGACCTCCTACGAGCAGTACTTC.

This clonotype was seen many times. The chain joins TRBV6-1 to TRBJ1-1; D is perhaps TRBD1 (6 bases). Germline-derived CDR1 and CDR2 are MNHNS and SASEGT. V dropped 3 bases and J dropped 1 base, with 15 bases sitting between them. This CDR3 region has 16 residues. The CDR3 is CASSEYKGQRNTEAFF. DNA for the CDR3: TGTGCCAGCAGTGAGTACAAGGGACAAAGGAACACTGAAGCTTTCTTT.

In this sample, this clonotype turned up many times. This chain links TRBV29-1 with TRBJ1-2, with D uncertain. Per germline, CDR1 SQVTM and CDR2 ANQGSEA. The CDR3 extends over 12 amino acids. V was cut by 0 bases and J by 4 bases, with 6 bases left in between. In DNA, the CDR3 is TGCAGCGTTGAAGAAGGTCTCTATGGCTACACCTTC. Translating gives CSVEEGLYGYTF.

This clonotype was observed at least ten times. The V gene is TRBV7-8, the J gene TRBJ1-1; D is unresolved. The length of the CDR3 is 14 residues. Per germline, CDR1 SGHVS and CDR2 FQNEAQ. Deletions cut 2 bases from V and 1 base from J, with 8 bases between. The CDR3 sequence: CASSLRRWNTEAFF. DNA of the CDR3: TGTGCCAGCAGCTTACGGCGATGGAACACTGAAGCTTTCTTT.

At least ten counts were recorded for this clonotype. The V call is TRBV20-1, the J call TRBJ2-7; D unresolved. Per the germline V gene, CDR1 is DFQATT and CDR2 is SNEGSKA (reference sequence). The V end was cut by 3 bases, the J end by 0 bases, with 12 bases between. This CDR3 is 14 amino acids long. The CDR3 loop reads CSARDPMDSYEQYF. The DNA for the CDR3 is TGCAGTGCTAGGGACCCCATGGACTCCTACGAGCAGTACTTC.

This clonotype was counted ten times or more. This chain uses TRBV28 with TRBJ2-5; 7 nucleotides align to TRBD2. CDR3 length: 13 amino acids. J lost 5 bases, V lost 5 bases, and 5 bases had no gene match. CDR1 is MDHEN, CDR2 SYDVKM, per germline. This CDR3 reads CASSPGLVETQYF. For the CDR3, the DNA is TGTGCCAGCAGTCCCGGACTAGTCGAGACCCAGTACTTC.

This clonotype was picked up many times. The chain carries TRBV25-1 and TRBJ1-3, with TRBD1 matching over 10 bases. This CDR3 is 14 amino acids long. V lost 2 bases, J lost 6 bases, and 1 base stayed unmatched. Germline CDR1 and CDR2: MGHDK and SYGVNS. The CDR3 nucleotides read TGTGCCAGCAGTGAACGACAGGGGGCAAACACCATATATTTT. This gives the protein CASSERQGANTIYF.

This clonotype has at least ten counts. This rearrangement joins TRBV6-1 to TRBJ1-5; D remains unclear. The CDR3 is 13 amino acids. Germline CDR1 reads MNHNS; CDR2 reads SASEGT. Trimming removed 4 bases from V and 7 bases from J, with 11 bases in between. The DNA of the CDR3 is TGTGCCAGCAGTGGCGCCGCCCACCAGCCCCAGCATTTT. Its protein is CASSGAAHQPQHF.

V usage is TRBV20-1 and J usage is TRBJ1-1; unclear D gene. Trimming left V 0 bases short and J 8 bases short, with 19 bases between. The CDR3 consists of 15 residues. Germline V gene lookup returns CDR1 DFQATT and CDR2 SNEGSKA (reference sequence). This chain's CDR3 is CSARDLGTLKDEAFF. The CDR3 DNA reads TGCAGTGCTAGAGATTTGGGCACCCTAAAGGACGAAGCTTTCTTT.

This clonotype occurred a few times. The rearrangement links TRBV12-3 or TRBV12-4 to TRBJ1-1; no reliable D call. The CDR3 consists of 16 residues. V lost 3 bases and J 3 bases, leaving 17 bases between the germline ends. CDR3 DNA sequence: TGTGCCAGCAGTTTTTCCCCGGCACTAGGTCACACTGAAGCTTTCTTT. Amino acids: CASSFSPALGHTEAFF.

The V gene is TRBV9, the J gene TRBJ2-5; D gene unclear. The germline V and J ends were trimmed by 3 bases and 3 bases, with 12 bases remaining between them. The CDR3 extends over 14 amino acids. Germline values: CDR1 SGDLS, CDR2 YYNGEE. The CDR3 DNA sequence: TGTGCCAGCAGCGACGACTCTTTTAAAGAGACCCAGTACTTC. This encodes CASSDDSFKETQYF.

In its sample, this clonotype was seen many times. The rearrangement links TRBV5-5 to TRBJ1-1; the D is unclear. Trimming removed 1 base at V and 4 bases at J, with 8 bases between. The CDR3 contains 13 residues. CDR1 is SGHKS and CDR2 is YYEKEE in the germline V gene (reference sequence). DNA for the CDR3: TGTGCCAGCAGCTTGTCCTACGGCACTGAAGCTTTCTTT. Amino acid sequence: CASSLSYGTEAFF.

CDR3 in amino acids: CAWSRRQGQGNTEAFF. In nucleotides, the CDR3 is TGTGCCTGGAGTCGGAGACAGGGGCAAGGGAACACTGAAGCTTTCTTT. V is TRBV30 and J is TRBJ1-1; 8 bases are a match to TRBD1. Germline loops: CDR1 GTSNPN, CDR2 SVGIG (reference sequence). The CDR3 runs 16 residues. The ends lost 2 bases at V and 1 base at J; junction bases unmatched: 9.

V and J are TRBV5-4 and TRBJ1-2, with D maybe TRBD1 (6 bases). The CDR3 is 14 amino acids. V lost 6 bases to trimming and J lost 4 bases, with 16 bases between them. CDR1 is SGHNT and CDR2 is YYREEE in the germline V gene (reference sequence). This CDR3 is CASISGGASYGYTF. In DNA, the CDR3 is TGTGCCAGCATCTCGGGGGGCGCCTCCTATGGCTACACCTTC.

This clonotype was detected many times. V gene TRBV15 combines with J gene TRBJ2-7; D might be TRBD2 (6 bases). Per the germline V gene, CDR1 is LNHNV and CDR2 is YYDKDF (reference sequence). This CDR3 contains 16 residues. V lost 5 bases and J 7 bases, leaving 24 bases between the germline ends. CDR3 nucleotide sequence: TGTGCCACCAGCCCCCGAAGATCTGGGTCGGCGGGGGAGCAGTACTTC. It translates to CATSPRRSGSAGEQYF.

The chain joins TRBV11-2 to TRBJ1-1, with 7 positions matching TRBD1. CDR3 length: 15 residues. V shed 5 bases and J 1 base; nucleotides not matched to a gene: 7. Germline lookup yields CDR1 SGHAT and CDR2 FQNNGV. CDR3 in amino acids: CASSADGQENTEAFF. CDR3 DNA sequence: TGTGCCAGCAGCGCCGACGGACAGGAGAACACTGAAGCTTTCTTT.

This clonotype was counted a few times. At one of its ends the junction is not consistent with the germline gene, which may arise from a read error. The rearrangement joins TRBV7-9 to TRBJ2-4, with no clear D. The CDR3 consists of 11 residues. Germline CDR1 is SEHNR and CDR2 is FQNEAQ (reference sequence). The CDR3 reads CASSPLTIKYF. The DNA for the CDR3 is TGTGCCAGCAGCCCCCTGACCATTAAGTACTTC.

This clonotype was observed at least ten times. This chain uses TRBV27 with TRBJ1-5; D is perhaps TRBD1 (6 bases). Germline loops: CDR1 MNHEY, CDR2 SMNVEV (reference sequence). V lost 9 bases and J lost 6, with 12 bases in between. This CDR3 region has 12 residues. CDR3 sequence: CARTGWGQPQHF. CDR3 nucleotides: TGTGCCAGGACAGGTTGGGGTCAGCCCCAGCATTTT.

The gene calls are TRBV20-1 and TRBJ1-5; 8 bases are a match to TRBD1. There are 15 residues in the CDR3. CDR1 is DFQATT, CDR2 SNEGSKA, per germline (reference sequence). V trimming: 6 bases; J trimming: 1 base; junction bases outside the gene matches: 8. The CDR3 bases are TGCAGTGCCAGCAGCAGACAGGGGAGCAATCAGCCCCAGCATTTT. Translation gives CSASSRQGSNQPQHF.

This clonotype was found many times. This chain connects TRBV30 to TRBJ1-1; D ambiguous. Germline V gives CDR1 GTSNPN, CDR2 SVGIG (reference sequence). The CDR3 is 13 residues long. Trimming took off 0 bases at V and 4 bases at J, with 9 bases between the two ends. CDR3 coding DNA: TGTGCCTGGAGTGTATACCTGACCACTGAAGCTTTCTTT. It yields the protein CAWSVYLTTEAFF.

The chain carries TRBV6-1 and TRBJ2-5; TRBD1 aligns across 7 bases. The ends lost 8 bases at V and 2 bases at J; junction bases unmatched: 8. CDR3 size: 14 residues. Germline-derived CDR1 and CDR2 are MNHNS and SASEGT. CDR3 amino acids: CASCRDRKQETQYF. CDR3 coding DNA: TGTGCCAGCTGCCGGGACAGAAAACAAGAGACCCAGTACTTC.

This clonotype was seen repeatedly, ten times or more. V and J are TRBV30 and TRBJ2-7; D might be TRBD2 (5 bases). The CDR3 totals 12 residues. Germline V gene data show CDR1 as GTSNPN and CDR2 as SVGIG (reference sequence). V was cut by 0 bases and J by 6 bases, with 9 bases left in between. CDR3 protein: CAWSVRGVEQYF. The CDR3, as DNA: TGTGCCTGGAGTGTACGGGGTGTCGAGCAGTACTTC. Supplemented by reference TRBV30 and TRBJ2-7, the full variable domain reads SQTIHQWPATLVQPVGSPLSLECTVEGTSNPNLYWYRQAAGRGLQLLFYSVGIGQISSEVPQNLSASRPQDRQFILSSKKLLLSDSGFYLCAWSVRGVEQYFGPGTRLTVT.

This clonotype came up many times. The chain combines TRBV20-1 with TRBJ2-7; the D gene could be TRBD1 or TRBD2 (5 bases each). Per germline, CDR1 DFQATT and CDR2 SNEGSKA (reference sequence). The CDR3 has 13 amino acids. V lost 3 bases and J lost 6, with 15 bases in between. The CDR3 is CSASQAGRVEQYF. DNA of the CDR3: TGCAGTGCTAGCCAAGCAGGGCGGGTCGAGCAGTACTTC.

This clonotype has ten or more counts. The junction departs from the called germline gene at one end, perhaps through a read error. The CDR3 coding sequence is TGTGCCAGCAGTCCAAGGCTAGGGGGCAAAAACATTAAGTACTTC. Amino acids: CASSPRLGGKNIKYF. The chain uses TRBV12-3 or TRBV12-4 and TRBJ2-4, with TRBD1 matching 7 bases. CDR3 size: 15 residues.

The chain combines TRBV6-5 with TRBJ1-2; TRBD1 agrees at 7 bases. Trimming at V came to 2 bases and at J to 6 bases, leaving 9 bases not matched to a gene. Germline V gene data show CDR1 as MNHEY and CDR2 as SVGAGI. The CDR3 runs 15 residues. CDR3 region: CASSYKRTGWDGYTF. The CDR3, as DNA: TGTGCCAGCAGTTACAAACGGACAGGATGGGATGGCTACACCTTC.

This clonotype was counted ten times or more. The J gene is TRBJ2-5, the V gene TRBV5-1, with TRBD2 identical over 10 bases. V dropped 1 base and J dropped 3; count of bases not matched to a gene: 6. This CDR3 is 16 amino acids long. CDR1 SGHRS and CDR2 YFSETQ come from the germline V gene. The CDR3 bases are TGCGCCAGCAGCTTGCTAGCGGGAGTTGTAGAAGAGACCCAGTACTTC. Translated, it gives CASSLLAGVVEETQYF.

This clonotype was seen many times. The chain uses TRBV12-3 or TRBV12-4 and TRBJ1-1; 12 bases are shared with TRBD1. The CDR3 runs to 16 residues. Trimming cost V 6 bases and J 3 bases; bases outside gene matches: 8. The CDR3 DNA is TGTGCCAGCAGCCCCCGGGACAGGGGGCCCGACACTGAAGCTTTCTTT. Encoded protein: CASSPRDRGPDTEAFF.